These 31 T cell receptor beta chains were all obtained from the same sample, sequenced in a study of blood T cell repertoires in COVID-19. Data came from immunoSEQ multiplex PCR; TCRdb stores just in-frame clones and leaves some out. The data show about 310,000 clones, around 87% seen once. Source material: PBMCs or T cells enriched from blood (not recorded which). The receptors come from a woman aged 18-30 years with acute COVID-19.

The V gene is TRBV28, the J gene TRBJ1-1; possibly TRBD1 for D (6 bases). CDR1 and CDR2 from the germline V gene are MDHEN and SYDVKM. This CDR3 is 12 amino acids long. Trimming removed 7 bases from V and 5 bases from J, with 11 bases in between. CDR3 sequence (DNA): TGTGCCAGCACTGAGGGGGGGACTGAAGCTTTCTTT. Its protein product is CASTEGGTEAFF.

This chain links TRBV28 with TRBJ1-3, with 10 bases aligning to TRBD1. V lost 6 bases, J lost 7 bases, and 6 bases stayed unmatched. This CDR3 has 14 amino acids. CDR1 is MDHEN, CDR2 SYDVKM, per germline. CDR3 DNA: TGTGCCAGCAGAACCCTGGACAGGGGGAACACCATATATTTT. Amino acid sequence: CASRTLDRGNTIYF.

The V gene is TRBV10-3, the J gene TRBJ2-2, with D tentatively TRBD1 (5 bases). Germline CDR1 and CDR2: ENHRY and SYGVKD. Trimming left V 0 bases short and J 1 base short, with 12 bases between. This CDR3 is 17 amino acids long. The CDR3 loop reads CAISESRLTVNTGELFF. The DNA of the CDR3 is TGTGCCATCAGTGAGTCAAGACTGACAGTGAACACCGGGGAGCTGTTTTTT.

The rearrangement links TRBV28 to TRBJ2-7; 12 bases agree with TRBD2. V lost 6 bases to trimming and J lost 1 base; unmatched junction nucleotides: 10. The CDR3 covers 17 residues. Germline V lookup: CDR1 MDHEN, CDR2 SYDVKM. The CDR3 DNA reads as TGTGCCAGCAGCCCTTTGACTAGCGGGAGAGGTTCCTACGAGCAGTACTTC. Amino acid sequence: CASSPLTSGRGSYEQYF.

J is TRBJ1-4 and V is TRBV27; no clear D gene. There are 17 residues in the CDR3. In germline, CDR1 is MNHEY, CDR2 SMNVEV (reference sequence). Trimming took 0 bases from V and 4 from J, leaving 15 bases between them. As DNA, the CDR3 is TGTGCCAGCAGTTTATCTGCTAATGCGGGTCTTAATGAAAAACTGTTTTTT. Translation: CASSLSANAGLNEKLFF.

The chain uses TRBV24-1 and TRBJ2-1, with 9 bases that match TRBD2. Looked up from germline, CDR1 is KGHDR and CDR2 is SFDVKD. V trimming: 9 bases; J trimming: 8 bases; junction bases outside the gene matches: 16. This CDR3 is built from 16 residues. CDR3 loop: CATAPGLAGRGYEQFF. DNA of the CDR3: TGTGCCACCGCCCCAGGGCTAGCGGGACGAGGGTATGAGCAGTTCTTC.

CDR3 loop: CARTSRQDNSGANVLTF. In nucleotides, the CDR3 is TGTGCCAGGACCAGCCGACAGGACAACTCTGGGGCCAACGTCCTGACTTTC. This rearrangement joins TRBV28 to TRBJ2-6, with D maybe TRBD1 (6 bases). Germline V gene lookup returns CDR1 MDHEN and CDR2 SYDVKM. The V end lost 9 bases, the J end lost 0 bases, and 18 bases lay between the germline ends. The CDR3 has 17 amino acids.

The chain recombines TRBV19 with TRBJ1-2; D may be TRBD1 (6 bases). The V gene's germline CDR1 is LNHDA and CDR2 SQIVND (reference sequence). The CDR3 spans 11 residues. Trimming left V 5 bases short and J 6 bases short, with 7 bases between. The CDR3 protein is CASSHRDGYTF. CDR3 DNA sequence: TGTGCCAGTAGTCACAGGGATGGCTACACCTTC.

V usage is TRBV19 and J usage is TRBJ1-4; possible D gene TRBD1, 5 bases. Germline values: CDR1 LNHDA, CDR2 SQIVND (reference sequence). The CDR3 length is 14 residues. The germline V and J ends were trimmed by 6 bases and 5 bases, with 13 bases remaining between them. CDR3 loop: CASRMGLINEKLFF. CDR3 DNA sequence: TGTGCCAGTAGAATGGGACTGATAAATGAAAAACTGTTTTTT.

This clone appeared once. The chain joins TRBV12-5 to TRBJ1-1; D call uncertain. This CDR3 comprises 18 residues. Per the germline V gene, CDR1 is LGHNT and CDR2 is FRNRAP. The V end was cut by 3 bases, the J end by 2 bases, with 22 bases between. The CDR3 sequence is CASGFPGEIGEGNTEAFF. In DNA form, the CDR3 reads TGTGCTAGTGGTTTTCCGGGCGAGATTGGCGAGGGAAACACTGAAGCTTTCTTT.

The chain carries TRBV28 and TRBJ1-1; D perhaps matches TRBD1 (5 bases). Germline assignment: CDR1 MDHEN and CDR2 SYDVKM. V lost 6 bases and J lost 5, with 16 bases in between. The CDR3 loop spans 14 amino acids. CDR3 sequence (DNA): TGTGCCAGCAGCGCCTCTGGAGGGGTAACTGAAGCTTTCTTT. This codes for CASSASGGVTEAFF.

A single count supports this clone. The chain recombines TRBV28 with TRBJ2-1; possible D gene TRBD1, 5 bases. Germline V gives CDR1 MDHEN, CDR2 SYDVKM. V was cut by 3 bases and J by 5 bases, with 8 bases left in between. The CDR3 has 13 amino acids. The CDR3 region is CASSLGLNNEQFF. The CDR3, as DNA: TGTGCCAGCAGTTTGGGGCTAAACAATGAGCAGTTCTTC. The full variable domain, completed using reference TRBV28 and TRBJ2-1, is DVKVTQSSRYLVKRTGEKVFLECVQDMDHENMFWYRQDPGLGLRLIYFSYDVKMKEKGDIPEGYSVSREKKERFSLILESASTNQTSMYLCASSLGLNNEQFFGPGTRLTVL.

The chain carries TRBV28 and TRBJ1-2; D unresolved. From germline, CDR1 is MDHEN and CDR2 SYDVKM. V shed 2 bases and J shed 8 bases, with 9 bases lying between them. The CDR3 is made up of 12 amino acids. DNA of the CDR3: TGTGCCAGCAGTTTAGAGGGCTGGGGCTACACCTTC. This translates into CASSLEGWGYTF.

This clone was observed once. The J gene is TRBJ2-1, the V gene TRBV10-1; 9 bases are a match to TRBD2. V lost 7 bases to trimming and J lost 6 bases; unmatched junction nucleotides: 22. Germline CDR1 reads WNHNN; CDR2 reads SYGVQD (reference sequence). CDR3 length: 19 residues. The CDR3 sequence: CASTGFGAGAGGNFNEQFF. The CDR3 nucleotides read TGCGCCAGCACTGGGTTTGGGGCTGGGGCGGGAGGGAACTTCAATGAGCAGTTCTTC.

The V call is TRBV3-1 (or the pseudogene TRBV3-2), the J call TRBJ2-6; no clear D gene. The V end was cut by 1 base, the J end by 1 base, with 2 bases between. The CDR3 is made up of 14 amino acids. Germline values: CDR1 LGHDT, CDR2 YNNKEL (reference sequence). The CDR3 here is CASSQASGANVLTF. CDR3 coding DNA: TGTGCCAGCAGCCAAGCGTCTGGGGCCAACGTCCTGACTTTC.

The chain joins TRBV7-3 to TRBJ1-1; possibly TRBD1 for D (5 bases). The length of the CDR3 is 16 residues. V lost 2 bases to trimming and J lost 0 bases, with 13 bases between them. The germline gives CDR1 SGHTA, CDR2 FQGTGA. The CDR3 nucleotides are TGTGCCAGCAGCTTACAGGGCCACCCGATGAACACTGAAGCTTTCTTT. It codes for CASSLQGHPMNTEAFF. Complete variable domain (other parts from reference TRBV7-3 and TRBJ1-1): GAGVSQTPSNKVTEKGKYVELRCDPISGHTALYWYRQSLGQGPEFLIYFQGTGAADDSGLPNDRFFAVRPEGSVSTLKIQRTERGDSAVYLCASSLQGHPMNTEAFFGQGTRLTVV.

The chain uses TRBV3-1 (or the pseudogene TRBV3-2) and TRBJ1-1, with D possibly TRBD1 on 6 matching bases. CDR1 LGHDT and CDR2 YNNKEL come from the germline V gene (reference sequence). The CDR3 loop spans 12 amino acids. V was trimmed by 3 bases and J by 6 bases, leaving 8 bases between them. The CDR3 loop is CASSHGGPEAFF. The CDR3 region has the DNA TGTGCCAGCAGCCACGGGGGGCCTGAAGCTTTCTTT.

This chain connects TRBV29-1 to TRBJ2-7; 10 bases line up with TRBD2. CDR1 SQVTM and CDR2 ANQGSEA come from the germline V gene. V was pared by 5 bases and J by 2 bases, with 12 bases of the junction left unmatched. The CDR3 consists of 16 residues. CDR3 bases: TGCAGCGTTCAGGAAGGTAGCGGGAGGACCCCCTACGAGCAGTACTTC. Protein sequence: CSVQEGSGRTPYEQYF.

The genes are TRBV5-1 and TRBJ2-1; the match to TRBD2 covers 9 bases. The germline CDR1 and CDR2 sequences are SGHRS and YFSETQ. V lost 4 bases to trimming and J lost 7 bases; unmatched junction nucleotides: 6. The CDR3 spans 14 residues. This CDR3 is CASSPRTSENEQFF. Written as DNA, the CDR3 is TGCGCCAGCAGCCCGAGGACTAGCGAGAATGAGCAGTTCTTC. The full variable domain, completed using reference TRBV5-1 and TRBJ2-1, is KAGVTQTPRYLIKTRGQQVTLSCSPISGHRSVSWYQQTPGQGLQFLFEYFSETQRNKGNFPGRFSGRQFSNSRSEMNVSTLELGDSALYLCASSPRTSENEQFFGPGTRLTVL.

The chain combines TRBV7-6 with TRBJ1-3; D is undetermined. Trimming pared 5 bases from V and 0 bases from J, leaving 11 bases between. Germline CDR1 reads SGHVS; CDR2 reads FNYEAQ. This CDR3 is built from 15 residues. Here the CDR3 DNA reads TGTGCCAGCAGCCCTCACCCACTCTCTGGAAACACCATATATTTT. Amino acid sequence: CASSPHPLSGNTIYF. The full variable domain, completed using reference TRBV7-6 and TRBJ1-3, is GAGVSQSPRYKVTKRGQDVALRCDPISGHVSLYWYRQALGQGPEFLTYFNYEAQQDKSGLPNDRFSAERPEGSISTLTIQRTEQRDSAMYRCASSPHPLSGNTIYFGEGSWLTVV.

The chain carries TRBV29-1 and TRBJ2-7; no definite D call. CDR1 is SQVTM and CDR2 is ANQGSEA in the germline V gene. Trimming shortened V by 1 base and J by 4 bases, and 8 bases separated the two germline ends. CDR3 length: 12 residues. CDR3 coding DNA: TGCAGCGTTGAAGGAAGCCAATACGAGCAGTACTTC. This translates into CSVEGSQYEQYF.

The chain employs TRBV24-1 and TRBJ1-2; D remains unclear. Trimming took off 4 bases at V and 8 bases at J, with 16 bases between the two ends. The germline V gene has CDR1 KGHDR and CDR2 SFDVKD. This CDR3 comprises 14 residues. As DNA, the CDR3 is TGTGCCACCAGTGACCCGCCGGGGTCCGGGGGCTACACCTTC. This codes for CATSDPPGSGGYTF.

The V and J genes are TRBV27 and TRBJ2-1; 11 bases map to TRBD2. Germline V CDR1 and CDR2: MNHEY, SMNVEV (reference sequence). J lost 12 bases, V lost 6 bases, and 13 bases had no gene match. The CDR3 spans 15 residues. The CDR3 loop is CASRKTSGTLTAQFF. In nucleotides, the CDR3 is TGTGCCAGCAGGAAGACTAGCGGGACCCTAACAGCGCAGTTCTTC.

The chain is built from TRBV5-6 and TRBJ1-2; 7 bases align to TRBD1. The CDR3 extends over 17 amino acids. The V and J ends lost 2 bases and 3 bases, in that order; junction bases with no gene match: 13. The germline V gene has CDR1 SGHDT and CDR2 YYEEEE. The CDR3 sequence: CASSLMVGSDRDYGYTF. The CDR3 DNA is TGTGCCAGCAGCTTAATGGTGGGGTCCGACAGGGACTATGGCTACACCTTC.

The rearrangement joins TRBV28 to TRBJ1-5, with D possibly being TRBD1 (5 bases). V was cut by 1 base and J by 1 base, with 11 bases left in between. Germline values: CDR1 MDHEN, CDR2 SYDVKM. There are 16 residues in the CDR3. The CDR3 protein is CASSLFGGASNQPQHF. CDR3 bases: TGTGCCAGCAGTTTATTTGGAGGGGCAAGCAATCAGCCCCAGCATTTT.

The chain carries TRBV29-1 and TRBJ2-5, with unresolved D. The CDR3 consists of 10 residues. Germline V gene lookup returns CDR1 SQVTM and CDR2 ANQGSEA. V dropped 3 bases and J dropped 5 bases, with 4 bases sitting between them. CDR3 in amino acids: CSVERETQYF. The CDR3 nucleotides read TGCAGCGTTGAGCGGGAGACCCAGTACTTC.

The chain recombines TRBV7-6 with TRBJ2-3, with D perhaps TRBD2 (6 bases). The CDR3 has 16 residues. CDR1 SGHVS and CDR2 FNYEAQ come from the germline V gene. Trimming took 5 bases from V and 1 from J, leaving 16 bases between them. The CDR3 region has the DNA TGTGCCAGCAGCGGAGGAAGCTTAGCGGGCACAGATACGCAGTATTTT. Protein sequence: CASSGGSLAGTDTQYF.

V is TRBV27 and J is TRBJ1-5, with D maybe TRBD1 (5 bases). The CDR3 runs 12 residues. Germline V gene data show CDR1 as MNHEY and CDR2 as SMNVEV (reference sequence). Trimming left V 3 bases short and J 7 bases short, with 7 bases between. The CDR3 coding sequence is TGTGCCAGCAGTTTTTCAGGGCAGCCCCAGCATTTT. Amino acids: CASSFSGQPQHF.

This chain links TRBV11-2 with TRBJ1-2; the match to TRBD1 covers 8 bases. V shed 4 bases, J shed 7 bases, and the junction held 5 bases outside the gene matches. CDR1 and CDR2 (germline): SGHAT, FQNNGV. The CDR3 covers 13 residues. Written as DNA, the CDR3 is TGTGCCAGCAGCTACGGACAGGGCTCTGGCTACACCTTC. Protein sequence: CASSYGQGSGYTF.

This clone was observed a single time. This sequence joins TRBV13 and TRBJ2-3, with 13 positions matching TRBD2. There are 17 residues in the CDR3. Germline assignment: CDR1 PRHDT and CDR2 FYEKMQ (reference sequence). V shed 6 bases and J 5 bases; nucleotides not matched to a gene: 11. The CDR3 DNA is TGTGCCAGCAGTCCTACTAGCGGGAGGGCCCTTGGAGATACGCAGTATTTT. Its translation is CASSPTSGRALGDTQYF.

The rearrangement uses TRBV6-5 and TRBJ1-5, with D possibly TRBD1 on 5 matching bases. V was pared by 6 bases and J by 0 bases, with 12 bases between. The CDR3 runs 15 residues. The V gene's germline CDR1 is MNHEY and CDR2 SVGAGI. Here the CDR3 DNA reads TGTGCCAGCAGCGAGGGACTTAATAGCAATCAGCCCCAGCATTTT. Its translation is CASSEGLNSNQPQHF.